This T cell receptor (beta chain) was recovered during a study of identical twins. In TCRdb, the 5' RACE reads were re-called with MiXCR into one record per CDR3 protein. Altogether 520,000 or so distinct CDR3 sequences are present, around 20% being singletons, with the ten largest covering 0.8% to 1%. This clonotype was observed a handful of times. Its specificity is not known. CDR1 is LNHNV, CDR2 YYDKDF, per germline (reference sequence). The ends lost 0 bases at V and 4 bases at J; junction bases unmatched: 5. The CDR3 has 15 amino acids. Study-level points and caveats: Weaker excess sharing between twins was seen in beta out-of-frame sequences.

These data were also reused for a study on T cells expressing NK-cell markers. That work adds: Sorted CD3+CD56+NKG2C+, CD3+CD56+NKG2C- and CD3+CD56-NKG2C+ T cells supplied TCR beta repertoires. HCMV serostatus: seven of eight sequenced donors positive, one negative. The same clonotypes also predominated in the CD3+CD56-NKG2C+ fraction of several donors.

This chain links TRBV15 with TRBJ2-5; 7 bases line up with TRBD1. Sequencing used CD4+ T cells sorted from blood. The receptor comes from a woman between 18 and 30 years old in good health. CDR3 DNA: TGTGCCACCAGCAGAGATACAGGGGTAGTAGAGACCCAGTACTTC. This translates into CATSRDTGVVETQYF.